The rows below give T cell receptor beta chains drawn from one sample of a study of CD8+ T cells in alopecia areata. Libraries were prepared by immunoSEQ multiplex PCR; TCRdb keeps only in-frame clonotypes and omits some of them. Among 250,000 to 300,000 clones listed, over 45% were seen once. The source was CD4+ T cells sorted from blood, collected at week 24, from a patient treated with tofacitinib. The receptors shown here come from a human donor with alopecia areata. The CDR3 runs from the conserved cysteine through the conserved F or W. A D gene is named only where the DNA matches it firmly. Expanded clones get a size class; other rows say once, few or many, or leave the size out.

DNA	CDR3	size	V	D	J
TGTGCCAGCAGCCTTAACCACGAGCAGTACTTC	CASSLNHEQYF	NA	TRBV7-8	NA	TRBJ2-7
TGTGCCAGCAGCTCTTACACGAACACTGAAGCTTTCTTT	CASSSYTNTEAFF	NA	TRBV7-2	NA	TRBJ1-1
TGCAGCGTAGGGGGGAATGAGCAGTTCTTC	CSVGGNEQFF	few	TRBV29-1	NA	TRBJ2-1
TGTGCCAGCAGTTACGCGTTACAGGTCACCTATGGCTACACCTTC	CASSYALQVTYGYTF	few	TRBV6-5	NA	TRBJ1-2
TGTGCCTGGACCTTCGGCAGGTCCTACGAGCAGTACTTC	CAWTFGRSYEQYF	NA	TRBV30	NA	TRBJ2-7
TGCAGCGGCCGGTTGTGGGATGAGCAGTTCTTC	CSGRLWDEQFF	few	TRBV29-1	NA	TRBJ2-1
TGCAGCGTCCGGGGGACAGGGGGCGACGAGCAGTACTTC	CSVRGTGGDEQYF	NA	TRBV29-1	TRBD1	TRBJ2-7
TGTGCCAGCAGCCCAGGGGGCAGCTATGGCTACACCTTC	CASSPGGSYGYTF	NA	TRBV9	TRBD1	TRBJ1-2
TGTGCCACCAGCAGAGATATTGGTCCCTACGAGCAGTACTTC	CATSRDIGPYEQYF	few	TRBV15	NA	TRBJ2-7
TGTGCCAGCAGCGGACAGGGAGGGGACACCGGGGAGCTGTTTTTT	CASSGQGGDTGELFF	few	TRBV9	NA	TRBJ2-2
TGTGCCTGGAGTTCTGGGGGCTCCTACGAGCAGTACTTC	CAWSSGGSYEQYF	NA	TRBV30	NA	TRBJ2-7
TGCAGCGTTGAGAGGGTGACAGCGCCCGAAGCTTTCTTT	CSVERVTAPEAFF	once	TRBV29-1	NA	TRBJ1-1
TGTGCCAGCAGCTTGGACCCTAGCACAGATACGCAGTATTTT	CASSLDPSTDTQYF	few	TRBV5-5	NA	TRBJ2-3
TGCGCCAGCAGTCGAGGGGGCGTACGGAATGGCTACACCTTC	CASSRGGVRNGYTF	NA	TRBV5-1	TRBD1	TRBJ1-2
TGTGCCAGCAGACAGGGGGGCTCCTACGAGCAGTACTTC	CASRQGGSYEQYF	few	TRBV25-1	TRBD1	TRBJ2-7
TGCAGCGTCTTTGGCGGGTCCAAAAACATTCAGTACTTC	CSVFGGSKNIQYF	NA	TRBV29-1	NA	TRBJ2-4
TGTGCCAGCAGTAGCGGGGGGACCCACACAGATACGCAGTATTTT	CASSSGGTHTDTQYF	few	TRBV7-2	TRBD2	TRBJ2-3
TGTGCCAGCAGCCACGGACAGGGAGGTGGCTACACCTTC	CASSHGQGGGYTF	NA	TRBV7-2	TRBD1	TRBJ1-2
TGCAGCGTTGATACGGCCAAGGGCACCGGGGAGCTGTTTTTT	CSVDTAKGTGELFF	once	TRBV29-1	NA	TRBJ2-2
TGTGCCAGCAGCTTCGGGGGACCCGGGGGGTACAATGAGCAGTTCTTC	CASSFGGPGGYNEQFF	NA	TRBV5-4	TRBD2	TRBJ2-1
TGCAGCGCCGGGGACAGCTATGGCTACACCTTC	CSAGDSYGYTF	few	TRBV29-1	TRBD1	TRBJ1-2
TGCGCCAGCAGCCAAGATGGGACAGTCACCTATGGCTACACCTTC	CASSQDGTVTYGYTF	NA	TRBV4-3	TRBD1	TRBJ1-2
TGCAGCGCCTCAACAGGGACAGGCCCGTTCACTGAAGCTTTCTTT	CSASTGTGPFTEAFF	NA	TRBV29-1	TRBD1	TRBJ1-1
TGCGCCAGCAGCCAGGAACTAGCGGGGCCCCAGTACTTC	CASSQELAGPQYF	few	TRBV4-1	TRBD2	TRBJ2-4
TGTGCCTGGAGTGAGGGCTCTGCGCAGTATTTT	CAWSEGSAQYF	NA	TRBV30	NA	TRBJ2-3
TGTGCCTGGAGTGCGGCCAGCTTAGGCCGCTCCTACAATGAGCAGTTCTTC	CAWSAASLGRSYNEQFF	NA	TRBV30	NA	TRBJ2-1
TGTGCCAGCAGCTACGCAGTTTCCCAAGGTGGCTACACCTTC	CASSYAVSQGGYTF	NA	TRBV6-5	NA	TRBJ1-2
TGTGCCAGCACCCTCCGAGGGGGGGGGCCAGATACGCAGTATTTT	CASTLRGGGPDTQYF	NA	TRBV7-2	NA	TRBJ2-3
TGCGCCAGCAGCTCGACAGGGATGGGCGAGCAGTACTTC	CASSSTGMGEQYF	NA	TRBV5-1	TRBD1	TRBJ2-7
TGCAGTGCTCGGGGGGCCGGTGAAGCTTTCTTT	CSARGAGEAFF	NA	TRBV20-1	NA	TRBJ1-1
TGTGCCAGCAGCCTACGGACTAGCGGGCAAGATACGCAGTATTTT	CASSLRTSGQDTQYF	few	TRBV5-4	TRBD2	TRBJ2-3
TGTGCCAGCAGCAACCCACAACTGAGAGCAGGTACAGATACGCAGTATTTT	CASSNPQLRAGTDTQYF	NA	TRBV5-4	NA	TRBJ2-3
TGTGCCAGCACTCCAGGGTACGAGCAGTACTTC	CASTPGYEQYF	NA	TRBV2	NA	TRBJ2-7
TGCGCCAGCAGCTTATCGAACGACGGAGGCACAGATACGCAGTATTTT	CASSLSNDGGTDTQYF	NA	TRBV5-1	NA	TRBJ2-3
TGCAGCGTTGAGGGACAGGGCCTCAACACTGAAGCTTTCTTT	CSVEGQGLNTEAFF	NA	TRBV29-1	TRBD1	TRBJ1-1
TGTGCCAGCAGCGTAGAGGACAGCGGAGAGCAGTACTTC	CASSVEDSGEQYF	NA	TRBV9	NA	TRBJ2-7
TGTGCCAGCAGTGAAAGGGAGAAGGGAGAGTGGAACTTT	CASSEREKGEWNF	few	TRBV2	NA	TRBJ1-1
TGTGCCAGCAGCTCGACAGGGTGGGACACTGAAGCTTTCTTT	CASSSTGWDTEAFF	once	TRBV7-6	TRBD1	TRBJ1-1
TGTGCCAGCAGTACAGGGACGGATGAGCAGTTCTTC	CASSTGTDEQFF	NA	TRBV6-5	NA	TRBJ2-1
TGCGCCAGCAGCTCGGGACTAGCGGGGGCACCCCGCACAGATACGCAGTATTTT	CASSSGLAGAPRTDTQYF	NA	TRBV5-1	TRBD2	TRBJ2-3
TGCAGCGTTACAGGGCTGCACACAGATACGCAGTATTTT	CSVTGLHTDTQYF	few	TRBV29-1	NA	TRBJ2-3
TGTGCCAGCAGAGAACAGGGCGGGTACACCGGGGAGCTGTTTTTT	CASREQGGYTGELFF	NA	TRBV28	NA	TRBJ2-2
TGTGCCATCAGTGGGGGGGACTCCTCCCACTATGGCTACACCTTC	CAISGGDSSHYGYTF	NA	TRBV10-3	NA	TRBJ1-2
TGTGCCACCAGCAGAGACAGATTGGGGACCGGGGAGCTGTTTTTT	CATSRDRLGTGELFF	NA	TRBV15	NA	TRBJ2-2
TGTGCCAGCAGTTGGGACTTCGAAGAGACCCAGTACTTC	CASSWDFEETQYF	NA	TRBV7-2	NA	TRBJ2-5
TGTGCCAGCAGTTACTCAAGGGTAAAGTCTAGAGAGACCCAGTACTTC	CASSYSRVKSRETQYF	few	TRBV6-5	NA	TRBJ2-5
TGTGCCTGGAGTGGGGGGACAGGGGATCAGCCCCAGCATTTT	CAWSGGTGDQPQHF	NA	TRBV30	TRBD1	TRBJ1-5
TGTGCCAGCTCACCACGACTAGCCCCCTACAATGAGCAGTTCTTC	CASSPRLAPYNEQFF	NA	TRBV18	TRBD2	TRBJ2-1
TGTGCCACCAGCAGAGATCTTGGGACCCTCGGGGTATATGGCTACACCTTC	CATSRDLGTLGVYGYTF	once	TRBV15	NA	TRBJ1-2
TGCGCCAGCAGCTCGCCGGACGGCGTCTATGGCTACACCTTC	CASSSPDGVYGYTF	NA	TRBV5-1	NA	TRBJ1-2
TGTGCCAGCAGTTTTTTATCCTCAGGACGAAACGACGAGCAGTACTTC	CASSFLSSGRNDEQYF	NA	TRBV27	NA	TRBJ2-7